The clone carrying this TCR beta chain was counted many times. What it binds is not known. Treatment was busulfan-fludarabine conditioning, a marrow graft, and cyclophosphamide on days +3 and +4. Profiled with immunoSEQ multiplex PCR; TCRdb holds only in-frame clones, not every one. This sample carries approximately 13,000 clones and no singletons, and 25% to 30% goes to the top ten. These data come from a study of T cells after posttransplantation cyclophosphamide. Study results and limitations: Donor-recipient repertoire similarity was low at 1-2 months, rising over year one. Recipient CMV seropositivity and CMV reactivation strongly tracked TRB clonality. Skin or GI-infiltrating T cells shared few TRB sequences with blood.

V lost 5 bases and J lost 5; bases outside the gene matches: 8. This CDR3 spans 15 amino acids. Germline loops: CDR1 SGHRS, CDR2 YFSETQ. The sequenced sample was PBMCs, obtained after allogeneic stem cell transplant with posttransplant cyclophosphamide. This sequence joins TRBV5-1 and TRBJ1-5, with 9 bases fitting TRBD1. The receptor was isolated from a female patient aged 35 to 55 who received an allogeneic stem cell transplant from an unrelated donor, was CMV-positive, and had acute GVHD only. Some T cells may have come from the graft donor. CDR3 in amino acids: CASSPGTGFDQPQHF. CDR3 coding DNA: TGCGCCAGCAGTCCCGGGACAGGGTTCGATCAGCCCCAGCATTTT.